Following are 28 T cell receptor beta chains from one sample sequenced in a study of T cells in localized non-small cell lung cancer. The assay was immunoSEQ multiplex PCR, and TCRdb's table has in-frame clones only and misses some. The table lists 72,000 or so clones, 85% to 90% of them singletons. The source was peripheral blood, collected before any cancer treatment. These receptors were obtained from an older male donor with stage III squamous cell lung carcinoma.

The V and J genes are TRBV5-4 and TRBJ2-1, with 8 positions matching TRBD2. V was pared by 3 bases and J by 9 bases, with 8 bases of the junction left unmatched. Germline CDR1 reads SGHNT; CDR2 reads YYREEE (reference sequence). The CDR3 totals 14 residues. In DNA form, the CDR3 reads TGTGCCAGCAGCTCGGGACTAGGATTTAGTGAGCAGTTCTTC. Translation: CASSSGLGFSEQFF.

J is TRBJ2-6 and V is TRBV25-1; D is unclear. The V and J ends lost 1 base and 4 bases respectively, with 8 bases between them. CDR1 is MGHDK and CDR2 is SYGVNS in the germline V gene. This CDR3 comprises 15 residues. The CDR3 nucleotides read TGTGCCAGCAGTGAATCTGGATCAGGGGCCAACGTCCTGACTTTC. Residues: CASSESGSGANVLTF.

The chain employs TRBV6-5 and TRBJ2-5, with D perhaps TRBD1 or TRBD2 (7 bases each). There are 14 residues in the CDR3. Germline V CDR1 and CDR2: MNHEY, SVGAGI. Trimming pared 8 bases from V and 0 bases from J, leaving 13 bases between. CDR3 region: CASSRGTDQETQYF. The CDR3 DNA reads as TGTGCCAGCTCGCGGGGGACAGACCAAGAGACCCAGTACTTC.

The chain joins TRBV14 to TRBJ1-1; 7 nucleotides agree with TRBD1. J gave up 4 bases and V 4 bases, and 6 bases lay outside the gene matches. Per germline, CDR1 SGHDN and CDR2 FVKESK. This CDR3 spans 14 amino acids. CDR3 loop: CASSRIGGLTEAFF. In nucleotides, the CDR3 is TGTGCCAGCAGCCGGATAGGGGGCCTCACTGAAGCTTTCTTT.

This clone has just a few counts. The rearrangement joins TRBV5-1 to TRBJ2-3; no definite D call. The CDR3 spans 13 residues. Trimming took 7 bases from V and 6 from J, leaving 15 bases between them. Germline V lookup: CDR1 SGHRS, CDR2 YFSETQ. CDR3 loop: CASSSLGRDTQYF. DNA of the CDR3: TGCGCCAGCTCGTCACTGGGCAGGGATACGCAGTATTTT.

Written as DNA, the CDR3 is TGTGCCAGTAGGAGGACGGAGAACTATGGCTACACCTTC. This sequence encodes CASRRTENYGYTF. The genes are TRBV19 and TRBJ1-2; D remains ambiguous. CDR1 and CDR2 (germline): LNHDA, SQIVND (reference sequence). This CDR3 has 13 residues. The V and J ends lost 6 bases and 2 bases respectively, with 10 bases between them.

The V call is TRBV9, the J call TRBJ1-3, with no clear D. Germline loops: CDR1 SGDLS, CDR2 YYNGEE. The CDR3 is 14 amino acids. The V end lost 4 bases, the J end lost 3 bases, and 11 bases lay between the germline ends. The CDR3, as DNA: TGTGCCAGCAGCTCAGGCCTTAGTGGAAACACCATATATTTT. Encoded protein: CASSSGLSGNTIYF. The complete variable domain, with remaining parts taken from reference TRBV9 and TRBJ1-3, reads DSGVTQTPKHLITATGQRVTLRCSPRSGDLSVYWYQQSLDQGLQFLIQYYNGEERAKGNILERFSAQQFPDLHSELNLSSLELGDSALYFCASSSGLSGNTIYFGEGSWLTVV.

The chain employs TRBV6-6 and TRBJ2-2, with 8 bases matching TRBD1. This CDR3 is built from 15 residues. Germline CDR1 reads MNHNY; CDR2 reads SVGAGI (reference sequence). Trimming at V came to 6 bases and at J to 0 bases, leaving 3 bases not matched to a gene. CDR3: CASSPGQANTGELFF. In DNA, the CDR3 is TGTGCCAGCAGCCCGGGACAGGCGAACACCGGGGAGCTGTTTTTT.

The chain couples TRBV6-1 to TRBJ1-1, with D perhaps matching TRBD1 (6 bases). Germline V lookup: CDR1 MNHNS, CDR2 SASEGT. Trimming took 6 bases from V and 6 from J, leaving 14 bases between them. CDR3 length: 13 amino acids. CDR3 nucleotides: TGTGCCAGCAGCAGACAGGTAAATGCTGAAGCTTTCTTT. Its protein is CASSRQVNAEAFF.

The V call is TRBV5-1, the J call TRBJ1-3, with D hard to call. Germline assignment: CDR1 SGHRS and CDR2 YFSETQ. The length of the CDR3 is 15 residues. Trimming left V 0 bases short and J 0 bases short, with 7 bases between. The CDR3 loop is CASSLVASSGNTIYF. In nucleotides, the CDR3 is TGCGCCAGCAGCTTGGTAGCGAGCTCTGGAAACACCATATATTTT.

As regards this clone: The sample contains more than one DNA sequence encoding this CDR3. The chain couples TRBV5-6 to TRBJ1-2; 7 bases fit TRBD1. Germline V lookup: CDR1 SGHDT, CDR2 YYEEEE. With V trimmed by 8 bases and J by 6 bases, 13 bases remained unmatched. The length of the CDR3 is 14 residues. The CDR3 region has the DNA TGTGCCAGTAGCCGCGTCGACAGGGTAGATGGCTACACCTTC. Its protein product is CASSRVDRVDGYTF.

The chain has TRBV21-1 and TRBJ2-5; TRBD1, the table's D call, was not compared with the DNA. TRBV21-1 is given as a pseudogene. There are 17 residues in the CDR3. CDR3 amino acids: CASSKKVGTGDLETQYF. The DNA for the CDR3 is TGTGCCAGCAGCAAAAAAGTCGGGACAGGGGATTTAGAGACCCAGTACTTC.

The chain recombines TRBV18 with TRBJ2-7; 8 bases match TRBD1. The length of the CDR3 is 14 residues. In germline, CDR1 is KGHSH, CDR2 LQKENI. V shed 3 bases, J shed 5 bases, and the junction held 6 bases outside the gene matches. The CDR3 sequence: CASSPRTGSHEQYV. The CDR3 nucleotides are TGTGCCAGCTCACCCCGGACAGGGAGCCACGAGCAGTACGTC.

The rearrangement links TRBV6-6 to TRBJ1-1; 7 nucleotides agree with TRBD1. V shed 7 bases, J shed 0 bases, and the junction held 8 bases outside the gene matches. CDR1 is MNHNY and CDR2 is SVGAGI in the germline V gene (reference sequence). The CDR3 runs to 15 residues. The chain's CDR3 is CASTPTGRLNTEAFF. CDR3 DNA sequence: TGTGCCAGCACCCCGACAGGGCGACTGAACACTGAAGCTTTCTTT.

The rearrangement uses TRBV15 and TRBJ1-2; D uncertain. V lost 3 bases and J lost 2, with 7 bases in between. Germline V CDR1 and CDR2: LNHNV, YYDKDF (reference sequence). The CDR3 is 13 amino acids. The CDR3: CATSREINYGYTF. The CDR3 nucleotides are TGTGCCACCAGCAGGGAGATCAACTATGGCTACACCTTC.

This clone has just a few counts. The CDR3 is CASSVGPGTEAFF. In DNA, the CDR3 is TGTGCCAGCAGCGTAGGCCCTGGAACTGAAGCTTTCTTT. The chain is built from TRBV9 and TRBJ1-1; D is undetermined. V gave up 0 bases and J gave up 5 bases, with 8 bases separating them. Germline-derived CDR1 and CDR2 are SGDLS and YYNGEE. The CDR3 totals 13 residues.

The chain couples TRBV10-2 to TRBJ1-5; D gene unclear. Per the germline V gene, CDR1 is WSHSY and CDR2 is SAAADI. V was pared by 3 bases and J by 2 bases, with 8 bases between. The length of the CDR3 is 14 residues. This CDR3 is CASSEFIGNQPQHF. CDR3 DNA sequence: TGCGCCAGCAGTGAATTCATAGGCAATCAGCCCCAGCATTTT.

The chain links TRBV5-6 to TRBJ1-5; 9 nucleotides match TRBD1. The V gene end was trimmed by 4 bases and the J gene end by 0 bases; junction bases not matched to a gene: 8. Germline-derived CDR1 and CDR2 are SGHDT and YYEEEE. The CDR3 spans 17 residues. The DNA for the CDR3 is TGTGCCAGCAGCACCATTAGACAGGGGGATAGCAATCAGCCCCAGCATTTT. Translation gives CASSTIRQGDSNQPQHF.

The chain uses TRBV9 and TRBJ2-7; 9 nucleotides line up with TRBD1. V lost 4 bases, J lost 6 bases, and 8 bases stayed unmatched. In germline, CDR1 is SGDLS, CDR2 YYNGEE. The CDR3 loop spans 14 amino acids. The CDR3 DNA sequence: TGTGCCAGCAGCCCAGTACAGGGGGCTGGCGAGCAGTACTTC. Translating it yields CASSPVQGAGEQYF.

The V and J genes are TRBV7-9 and TRBJ2-5; no definite D call. The CDR3 has 11 residues. Trimming removed 4 bases from V and 1 base from J, with 1 base in between. CDR1 and CDR2 (germline): SEHNR, FQNEAQ (reference sequence). The CDR3 DNA reads as TGTGCCAGCAGCTCCCAAGAGACCCAGTACTTC. Translating gives CASSSQETQYF.

The rearrangement links TRBV6-5 to TRBJ2-7; D gene unclear. Trimming took 2 bases from V and 3 from J, leaving 8 bases between them. Germline CDR1 MNHEY, CDR2 SVGAGI. This CDR3 has 13 amino acids. CDR3 in amino acids: CASSYRRDYEQYF. The CDR3 nucleotides are TGTGCCAGCAGTTACCGGCGCGACTACGAGCAGTACTTC.

The rearrangement links TRBV2 to TRBJ2-3; 11 bases map to TRBD1. CDR3 length: 17 residues. CDR1 and CDR2 from the germline V gene are SNHLY and FYNNEI. The J segment lost 0 bases and the V segment lost 6 bases, leaving 8 bases of the junction unmatched. The CDR3 region is CASRPGQGGRSTDTQYF. In DNA, the CDR3 is TGTGCCAGCAGGCCGGGACAGGGGGGTAGGAGCACAGATACGCAGTATTTT.

The chain employs TRBV19 and TRBJ2-3, with 15 bases identical to TRBD2. Per germline, CDR1 LNHDA and CDR2 SQIVND (reference sequence). Losses at the gene ends were 5 bases for V and 5 bases for J; bases not matched to a gene: 2. The CDR3 is 15 residues long. The chain's CDR3 is CASSSGLAGGDTQYF. For the CDR3, the DNA is TGTGCCAGTAGTTCGGGACTAGCGGGGGGAGATACGCAGTATTTT.

The chain combines TRBV5-6 with TRBJ2-7; D is uncertain. Trimming took 1 base from V and 3 from J, leaving 5 bases between them. The CDR3 length is 12 residues. CDR1 SGHDT and CDR2 YYEEEE come from the germline V gene. CDR3 coding DNA: TGTGCCAGCAGCTTGAAGGGCTACGAGCAGTACGTC. Protein: CASSLKGYEQYV.

J is TRBJ2-5 and V is TRBV5-1; 8 nucleotides align to TRBD2. The CDR3 consists of 16 residues. In germline, CDR1 is SGHRS, CDR2 YFSETQ. The trim removed 0 bases at V and 2 bases at J, leaving 6 bases unmatched. The DNA of the CDR3 is TGCGCCAGCAGCTTGGATCTACTAGCGGTTCAAGAGACCCAGTACTTC. Translation gives CASSLDLLAVQETQYF.

The chain has TRBV7-2 and TRBJ2-7; 7 nucleotides agree with TRBD2. Germline V gives CDR1 SGHTA, CDR2 FQGNSA. The CDR3 loop spans 15 amino acids. V was pared by 2 bases and J by 0 bases, with 4 bases of the junction left unmatched. The CDR3, as DNA: TGTGCCAGCAGCTTAACAGCGGGGAGCTCCTACGAGCAGTACTTC. Its protein product is CASSLTAGSSYEQYF.

The CDR3, as DNA: TGTGCCAGCAGTTCCCGGGCGGCTGGCTACACCTTC. Its translation is CASSSRAAGYTF. The chain is built from TRBV6-5 and TRBJ1-2, with D unclear. This CDR3 has 12 residues. In germline, CDR1 is MNHEY, CDR2 SVGAGI. Trimming left V 4 bases short and J 7 bases short, with 10 bases between.

The rearrangement joins TRBV5-4 to TRBJ2-1; either TRBD1 or TRBD2 may supply D (6 bases each). The CDR3 length is 14 residues. Germline V gene data show CDR1 as SGHNT and CDR2 as YYREEE (reference sequence). Trimming pared 1 base from V and 9 bases from J, leaving 14 bases between. Written as DNA, the CDR3 is TGTGCCAGCAGCTTGCCGGGGGCCCCGGGTGAGCAGTTCTTC. It translates to CASSLPGAPGEQFF. Complete variable domain (other parts from reference TRBV5-4 and TRBJ2-1): ETGVTQSPTHLIKTRGQQVTLRCSSQSGHNTVSWYQQALGQGPQFIFQYYREEENGRGNFPPRFSGLQFPNYSSELNVNALELDDSALYLCASSLPGAPGEQFFGPGTRLTVL.